This T cell receptor (beta chain) was documented in a study of CD8+ T cells in alopecia areata. Treatment described: oral pan-JAK inhibitor, 5-10 mg twice daily. RNA extraction was followed by reverse transcription into cDNA, which acted as the sequencing template. Profiled with immunoSEQ multiplex PCR; TCRdb holds only in-frame clones, not every one. The sample lists some 160,000 clones, 65% seen once, with roughly 0.85% in the top ten. CDR3 length: 14 amino acids. Germline CDR1 SEHNR, CDR2 FQNEAQ (reference sequence). V lost 5 bases and J 0 bases, leaving 7 bases between the germline ends. This specimen consisted of CD4+ T cells sorted from blood, obtained at week 4, from a patient treated with tofacitinib. V gene TRBV7-9 combines with J gene TRBJ1-4; no reliable D call. This clonotype originated in a human donor with alopecia areata. The CDR3 here is CASSRLTTNEKLFF. The CDR3 region has the DNA TGTGCCAGCAGCCGACTCACAACTAATGAAAAACTGTTTTTT.